This T cell receptor (beta chain) was captured by sequencing in a study of blood T cell repertoires in COVID-19. Study in general: COVID-19 samples collected from the United States, Italy and Spain covered acute and convalescent phases. The analysed material was cDNA or gDNA that came from T cells, B-cell-depleted T cells, or PBMCs.

CDR1 GTSNPN and CDR2 SVGIG come from the germline V gene (reference sequence). The junction had 5 bases not matched to a gene; V was cut back by 2 bases and J by 10 bases. This CDR3 contains 12 residues. Authors' analysis steps: Amplifying reference gene primers gave estimates of nucleated cell counts. Libraries were prepared by immunoSEQ multiplex PCR; TCRdb keeps only in-frame clonotypes and omits some of them. D and trimming were read from the DNA, whereas the V and J calls and clone size are those reported in that table. The table has tens of thousands of clones, around 82% seen once. This clonotype originated in a human donor in a cohort sampled during active COVID-19. The material sequenced was peripheral blood. The gene calls are TRBV30 and TRBJ2-1, with 7 bases matching TRBD2. In DNA form, the CDR3 reads TGTGCCTGGAGTCCGGGGGGTTGGGAGCAGTTCTTC. Protein sequence: CAWSPGGWEQFF.